This T cell receptor (beta chain) was obtained from a study of OX40 agonist ivuxolimab in advanced cancers. Assay: immunoSEQ multiplex PCR; the TCRdb copy retains only in-frame clones and omits some. The profile covers about 93,000 clones, with around 92% appearing a single time and around 0.54% taken by the ten largest. In its sample, this clone was seen once. Per germline, CDR1 KGHSH and CDR2 LQKENI. Losses at the gene ends were 3 bases for V and 1 base for J; bases not matched to a gene: 19. This CDR3 is built from 21 residues. The receptor comes from an adult with an advanced solid tumor such as melanoma, head and neck, liver or kidney cancer. V usage is TRBV18 and J usage is TRBJ1-1, with 11 bases identical to TRBD1. The specimen comprised CD4+ or CD8+ T cells sorted from blood, sampled in a trial of the OX40 agonist ivuxolimab. The CDR3 DNA is TGTGCCAGCTCACCTTCCCCTGCCGGGGGACAGGGGGTAATAGGGAACACTGAAGCTTTCTTT. Translation gives CASSPSPAGGQGVIGNTEAFF. The full variable domain, its missing parts supplied by reference TRBV18 and TRBJ1-1, is NAGVMQNPRHLVRRRGQEARLRCSPMKGHSHVYWYRQLPEEGLKFMVYLQKENIIDESGMPKERFSAEFPKEGPSILRIQQVVRGDSAAYFCASSPSPAGGQGVIGNTEAFFGQGTRLTVV.